This TCR beta chain was identified during a study of blood T cell repertoires in COVID-19. About the study: T cells, B-cell-depleted T cells, or PBMCs supplied cDNA or gDNA.

Trimming removed 6 bases from V and 8 bases from J, with 8 bases in between. The germline CDR1 and CDR2 sequences are MNHNY and SVGAGI (reference sequence). This CDR3 has 11 amino acids. Repertoires were generated with immunoSEQ multiplex PCR, while TCRdb's copy carries only in-frame clones and drops some. Among around 160,000 clones, roughly 86% were seen once, and the ten largest hold about 2.5%. J is TRBJ2-1 and V is TRBV6-6; D ambiguous. Sequenced material: peripheral blood. This receptor was identified in a human donor in a cohort sampled during active COVID-19. The CDR3 coding sequence is TGTGCCAGCAGCGACATAGATGAGCAGTTCTTC. Amino acid sequence: CASSDIDEQFF.